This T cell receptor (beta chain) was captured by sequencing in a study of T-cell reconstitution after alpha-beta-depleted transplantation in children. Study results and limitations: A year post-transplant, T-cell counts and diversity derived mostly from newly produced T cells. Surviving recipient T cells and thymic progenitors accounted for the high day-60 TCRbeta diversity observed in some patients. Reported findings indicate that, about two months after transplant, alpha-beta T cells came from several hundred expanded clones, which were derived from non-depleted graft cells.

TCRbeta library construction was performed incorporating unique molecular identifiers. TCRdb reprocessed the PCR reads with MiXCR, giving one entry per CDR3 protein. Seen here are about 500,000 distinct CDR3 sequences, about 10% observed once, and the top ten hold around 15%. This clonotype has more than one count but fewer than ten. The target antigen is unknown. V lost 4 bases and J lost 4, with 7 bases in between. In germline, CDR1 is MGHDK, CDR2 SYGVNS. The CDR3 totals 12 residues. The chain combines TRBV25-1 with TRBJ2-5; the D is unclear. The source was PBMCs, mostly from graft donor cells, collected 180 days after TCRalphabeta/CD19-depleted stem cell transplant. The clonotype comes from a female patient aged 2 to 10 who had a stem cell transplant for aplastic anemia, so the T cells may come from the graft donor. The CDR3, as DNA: TGTGCCAGCAGTGCAGGAGCAGAGACCCAGTACTTC. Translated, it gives CASSAGAETQYF.